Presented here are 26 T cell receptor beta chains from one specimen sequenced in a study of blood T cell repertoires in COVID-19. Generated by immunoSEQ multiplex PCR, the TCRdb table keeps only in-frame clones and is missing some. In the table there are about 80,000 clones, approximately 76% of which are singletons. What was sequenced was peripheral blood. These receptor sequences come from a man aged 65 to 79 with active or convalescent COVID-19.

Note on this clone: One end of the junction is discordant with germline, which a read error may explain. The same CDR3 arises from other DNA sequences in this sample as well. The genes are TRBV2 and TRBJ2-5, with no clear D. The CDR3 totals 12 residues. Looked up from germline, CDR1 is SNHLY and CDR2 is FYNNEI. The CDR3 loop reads CASSVSLETQYF. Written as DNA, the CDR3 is TGTGCCAGCAGTGTATCCTTGGAGACCCAATACTTC.

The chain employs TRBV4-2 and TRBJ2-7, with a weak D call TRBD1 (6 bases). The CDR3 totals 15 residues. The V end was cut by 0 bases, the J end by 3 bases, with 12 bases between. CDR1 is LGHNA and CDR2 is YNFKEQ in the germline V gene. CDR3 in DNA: TGTGCCAGCAGCCAAGATCGGACGACAGGCTACGAGCAGTACTTC. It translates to CASSQDRTTGYEQYF.

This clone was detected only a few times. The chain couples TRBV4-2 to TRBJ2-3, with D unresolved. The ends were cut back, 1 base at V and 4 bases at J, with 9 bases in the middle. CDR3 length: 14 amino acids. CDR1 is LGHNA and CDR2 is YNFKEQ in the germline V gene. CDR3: CASSQGAGADTQYF. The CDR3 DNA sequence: TGTGCCAGCAGCCAAGGCGCAGGTGCAGATACGCAGTATTTT.

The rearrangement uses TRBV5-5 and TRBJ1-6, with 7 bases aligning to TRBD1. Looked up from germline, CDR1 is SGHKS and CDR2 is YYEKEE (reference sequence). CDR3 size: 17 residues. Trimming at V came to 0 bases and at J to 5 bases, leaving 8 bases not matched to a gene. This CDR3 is CASSLGIRTGDNSPLHF. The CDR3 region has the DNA TGTGCCAGCAGCTTGGGTATCCGGACAGGTGATAATTCACCCCTCCACTTT. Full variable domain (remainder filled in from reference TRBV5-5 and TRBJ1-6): DAGVTQSPTHLIKTRGQQVTLRCSPISGHKSVSWYQQVLGQGPQFIFQYYEKEERGRGNFPDRFSARQFPNYSSELNVNALLLGDSALYLCASSLGIRTGDNSPLHFGNGTRLTVT.

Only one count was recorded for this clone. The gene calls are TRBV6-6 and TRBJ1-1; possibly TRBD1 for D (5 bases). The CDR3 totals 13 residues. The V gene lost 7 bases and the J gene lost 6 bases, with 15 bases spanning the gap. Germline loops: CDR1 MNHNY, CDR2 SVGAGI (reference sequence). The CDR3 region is CASISGPWPEAFF. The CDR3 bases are TGTGCCAGCATCTCAGGGCCTTGGCCTGAAGCTTTCTTT.

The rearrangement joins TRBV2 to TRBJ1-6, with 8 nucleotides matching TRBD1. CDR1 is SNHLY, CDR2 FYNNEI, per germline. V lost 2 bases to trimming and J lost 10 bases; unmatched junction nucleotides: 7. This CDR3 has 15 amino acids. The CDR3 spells CASSESRGLSSPLHF. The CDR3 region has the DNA TGTGCCAGCAGTGAATCCAGGGGGCTTAGCTCACCCCTCCACTTT.

The DNA of the CDR3 is TGTGCCAGCAGTCGGGATAGATCGTACTACGAGCAGTACTTC. It codes for CASSRDRSYYEQYF. The chain carries TRBV6-5 and TRBJ2-7, with D possibly matching TRBD2 (5 bases). Between the trimmed V and J ends, which lost 5 bases and 3 bases, there was a span of 14 bases. In germline, CDR1 is MNHEY, CDR2 SVGAGI. The CDR3 is made up of 14 amino acids.

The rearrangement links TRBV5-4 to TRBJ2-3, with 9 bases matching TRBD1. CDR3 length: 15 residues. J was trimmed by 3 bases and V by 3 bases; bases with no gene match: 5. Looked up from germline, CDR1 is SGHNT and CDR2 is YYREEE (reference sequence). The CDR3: CASSSGTGSTDTQYF. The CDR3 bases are TGTGCCAGCAGCTCCGGGACAGGGTCAACAGATACGCAGTATTTT.

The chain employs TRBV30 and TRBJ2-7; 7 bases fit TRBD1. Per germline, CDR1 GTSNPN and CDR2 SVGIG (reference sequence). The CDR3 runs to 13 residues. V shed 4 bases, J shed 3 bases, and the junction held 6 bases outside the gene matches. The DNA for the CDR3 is TGTGCCTGGACCAGGGGGATTATCTACGAGCAGTACTTC. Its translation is CAWTRGIIYEQYF.

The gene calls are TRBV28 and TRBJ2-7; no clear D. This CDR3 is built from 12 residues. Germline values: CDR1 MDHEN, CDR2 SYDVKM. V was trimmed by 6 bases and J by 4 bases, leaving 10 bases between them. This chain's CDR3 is CASSSSRYEQYF. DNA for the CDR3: TGTGCCAGCAGCTCTTCGCGGTACGAGCAGTACTTC.

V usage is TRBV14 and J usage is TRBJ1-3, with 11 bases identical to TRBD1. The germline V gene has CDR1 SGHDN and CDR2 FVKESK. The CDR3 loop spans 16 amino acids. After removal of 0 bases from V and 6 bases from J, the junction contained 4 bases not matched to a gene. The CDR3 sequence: CASSQERTGGVNTIYF. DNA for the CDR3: TGTGCCAGCAGCCAAGAGAGGACAGGGGGCGTAAACACCATATATTTT.

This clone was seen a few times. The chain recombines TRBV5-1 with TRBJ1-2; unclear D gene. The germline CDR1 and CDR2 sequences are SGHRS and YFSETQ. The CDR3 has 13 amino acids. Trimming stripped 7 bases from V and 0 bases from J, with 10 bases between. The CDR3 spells CASSATTNYGYTF. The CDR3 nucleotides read TGCGCCAGCTCTGCTACTACTAACTATGGCTACACCTTC.

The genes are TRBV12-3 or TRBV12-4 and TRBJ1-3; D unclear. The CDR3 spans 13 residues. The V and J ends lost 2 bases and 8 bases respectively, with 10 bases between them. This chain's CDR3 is CASSLIIGDTIYF. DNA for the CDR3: TGTGCCAGCAGTTTAATCATCGGGGACACCATATATTTT.

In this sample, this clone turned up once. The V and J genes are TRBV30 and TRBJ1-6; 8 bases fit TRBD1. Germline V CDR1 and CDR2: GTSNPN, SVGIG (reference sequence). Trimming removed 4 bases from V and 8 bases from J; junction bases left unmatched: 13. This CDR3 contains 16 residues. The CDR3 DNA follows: TGTGCCTGGAACTCTGCAGGGGGCCCCTCGGATTCACCCCTCCACTTT. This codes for CAWNSAGGPSDSPLHF.

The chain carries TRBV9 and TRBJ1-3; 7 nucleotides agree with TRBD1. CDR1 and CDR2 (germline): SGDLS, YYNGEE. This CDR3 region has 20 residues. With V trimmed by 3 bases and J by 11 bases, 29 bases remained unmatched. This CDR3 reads CASSDKGQSSVFQTPGAIYF. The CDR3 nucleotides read TGTGCCAGCAGCGACAAGGGACAGTCCTCTGTTTTCCAGACCCCAGGTGCCATATATTTT.

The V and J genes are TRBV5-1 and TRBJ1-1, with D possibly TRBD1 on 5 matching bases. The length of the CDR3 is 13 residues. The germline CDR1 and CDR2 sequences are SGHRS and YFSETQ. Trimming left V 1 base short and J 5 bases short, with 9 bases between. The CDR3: CASSLQGRTEAFF. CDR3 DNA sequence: TGCGCCAGCAGCTTGCAGGGAAGGACTGAAGCTTTCTTT.

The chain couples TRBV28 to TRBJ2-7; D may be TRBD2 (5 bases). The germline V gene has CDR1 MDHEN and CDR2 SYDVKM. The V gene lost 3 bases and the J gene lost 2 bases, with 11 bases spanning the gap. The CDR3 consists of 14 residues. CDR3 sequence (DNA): TGTGCCAGCAGTTTGGGCGGAGGAACCTACGAGCAGTACTTC. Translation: CASSLGGGTYEQYF.

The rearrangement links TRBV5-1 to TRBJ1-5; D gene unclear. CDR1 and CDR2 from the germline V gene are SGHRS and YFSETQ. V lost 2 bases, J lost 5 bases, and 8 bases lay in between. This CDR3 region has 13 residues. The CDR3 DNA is TGCGCCAGCAGCTTTTCCGGAGATCAGCCCCAGCATTTT. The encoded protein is CASSFSGDQPQHF.

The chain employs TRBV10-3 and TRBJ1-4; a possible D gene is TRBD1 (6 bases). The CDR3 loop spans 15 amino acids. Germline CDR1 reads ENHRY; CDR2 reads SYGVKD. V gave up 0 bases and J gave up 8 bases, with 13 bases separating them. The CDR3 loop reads CAISESRGKNEKLFF. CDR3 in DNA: TGTGCCATCAGTGAGTCAAGGGGGAAGAACGAAAAACTGTTTTTT.

CDR3 sequence reads: CASSEDGPGLGNTGELFF. CDR3 bases: TGTGCCAGCAGTGAAGACGGGCCAGGGTTGGGGAACACCGGGGAGCTGTTTTTT. This sequence joins TRBV2 and TRBJ2-2; maybe TRBD1 (5 bases). The CDR3 has 18 amino acids. Trimming cost V 1 base and J 1 base, with 16 bases left between them. Per the germline V gene, CDR1 is SNHLY and CDR2 is FYNNEI.

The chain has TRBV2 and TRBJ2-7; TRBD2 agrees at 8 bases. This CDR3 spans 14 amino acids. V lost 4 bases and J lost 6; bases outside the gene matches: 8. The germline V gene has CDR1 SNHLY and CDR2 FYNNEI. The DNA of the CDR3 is TGTGCCAGCAGTGGAGCGGGGGCTCCCTCCGAGCAGTACTTC. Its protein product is CASSGAGAPSEQYF.

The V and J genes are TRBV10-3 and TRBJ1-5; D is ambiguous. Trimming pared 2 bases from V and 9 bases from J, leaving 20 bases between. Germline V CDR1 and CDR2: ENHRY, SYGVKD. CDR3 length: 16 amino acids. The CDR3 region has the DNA TGTGCCATCAGTGAGAATAAGGAATCGCGGCCACGGCCCCAGCATTTT. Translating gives CAISENKESRPRPQHF.

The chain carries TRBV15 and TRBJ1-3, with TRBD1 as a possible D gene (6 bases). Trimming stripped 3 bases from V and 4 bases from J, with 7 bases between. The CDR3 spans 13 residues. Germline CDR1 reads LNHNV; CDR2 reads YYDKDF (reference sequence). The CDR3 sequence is CATSRDRGNTIYF. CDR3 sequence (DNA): TGTGCCACCAGCAGGGACAGAGGAAACACCATATATTTT.

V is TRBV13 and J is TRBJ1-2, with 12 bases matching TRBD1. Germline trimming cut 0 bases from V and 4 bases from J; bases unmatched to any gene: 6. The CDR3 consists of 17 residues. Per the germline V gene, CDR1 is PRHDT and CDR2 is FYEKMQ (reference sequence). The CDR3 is CASSLGGTGGLSYGYTF. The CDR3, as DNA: TGTGCCAGCAGCTTAGGGGGGACAGGGGGCTTAAGCTATGGCTACACCTTC.

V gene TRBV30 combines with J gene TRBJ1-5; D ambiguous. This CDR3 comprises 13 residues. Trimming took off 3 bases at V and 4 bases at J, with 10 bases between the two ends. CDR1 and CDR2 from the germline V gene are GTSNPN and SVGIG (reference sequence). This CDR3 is CAWSWAQNQPQHF. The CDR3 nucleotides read TGTGCCTGGAGCTGGGCACAGAATCAGCCCCAGCATTTT. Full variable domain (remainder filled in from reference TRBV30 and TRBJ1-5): SQTIHQWPATLVQPVGSPLSLECTVEGTSNPNLYWYRQAAGRGLQLLFYSVGIGQISSEVPQNLSASRPQDRQFILSSKKLLLSDSGFYLCAWSWAQNQPQHFGDGTRLSIL.

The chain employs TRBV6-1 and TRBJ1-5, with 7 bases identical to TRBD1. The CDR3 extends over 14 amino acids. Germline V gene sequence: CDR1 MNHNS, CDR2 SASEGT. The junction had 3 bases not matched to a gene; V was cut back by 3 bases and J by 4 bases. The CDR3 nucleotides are TGTGCCAGCAGTGAGGGACAGAGAAATCAGCCCCAGCATTTT. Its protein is CASSEGQRNQPQHF.